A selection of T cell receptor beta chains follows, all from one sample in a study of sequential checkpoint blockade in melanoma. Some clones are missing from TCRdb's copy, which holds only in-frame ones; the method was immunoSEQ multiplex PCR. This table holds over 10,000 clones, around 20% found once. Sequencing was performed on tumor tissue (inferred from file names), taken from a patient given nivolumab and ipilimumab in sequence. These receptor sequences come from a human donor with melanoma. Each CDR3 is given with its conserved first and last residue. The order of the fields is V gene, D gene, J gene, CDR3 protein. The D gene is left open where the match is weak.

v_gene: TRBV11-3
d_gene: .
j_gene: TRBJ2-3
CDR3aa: CASSSNTETDTQYF

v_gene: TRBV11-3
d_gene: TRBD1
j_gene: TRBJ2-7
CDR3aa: CASTPLGAGTGTGTYEQYF

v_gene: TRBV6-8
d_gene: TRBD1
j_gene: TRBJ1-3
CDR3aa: CASRDPGGSGNTIYF

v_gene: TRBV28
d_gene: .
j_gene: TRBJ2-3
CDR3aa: CASSLLNTDTQYF

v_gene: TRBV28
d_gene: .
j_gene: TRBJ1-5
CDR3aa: CASSFGSYSNQPQHF

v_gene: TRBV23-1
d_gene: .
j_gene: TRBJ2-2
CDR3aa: CASSQDGGAPGELFF

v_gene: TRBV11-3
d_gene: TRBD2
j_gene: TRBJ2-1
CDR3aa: CASSASGGYNEQFF

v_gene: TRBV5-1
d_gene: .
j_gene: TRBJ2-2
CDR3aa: CASSLASGNTGELFF

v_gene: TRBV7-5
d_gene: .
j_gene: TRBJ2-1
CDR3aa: CASSSRTSGRYEQFF

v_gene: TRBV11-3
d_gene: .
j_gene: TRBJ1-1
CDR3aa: CASSLRAGENTEAFF